Below are 15 T cell receptor beta chains sequenced from a single sample in a study of tumor-infiltrating lymphocytes in primary liver carcinoma. TCR beta cDNA was made from 450 to 600 ng total RNA with a constant-region primer. Libraries for TCR beta were built through three nested multiplex PCR rounds, which together made up a slightly modified ARM-PCR procedure. TRBV1-TRBV30 forward primers paired with a C-beta reverse primer drove the first two PCR rounds, approximately 11 cycles each. TCRdb reanalysed the multiplex PCR reads using MiXCR and keeps one entry per CDR3 protein. This sample has about 100,000 distinct CDR3 sequences, with around 73% found just once. It was from approximately 20-30 mg of unsorted bulk tissue that RNA and DNA were co-extracted. Sequenced: liver tumor tissue from sampling region 2. As to subset: tumor region T2, inferior pole. The receptors come from a woman in her sixties with primary liver carcinoma and hepatitis B virus infection.

To note about this clonotype: At one boundary the junction diverges from the germline segment, which might be a read error. The chain has TRBV11-3 and TRBJ2-3; 7 bases line up with TRBD2. CDR1 and CDR2 from the germline V gene are SGHNT and YENEEA. This CDR3 contains 14 residues. The CDR3 nucleotides are TGTGCCAGTAGCTTCATGACTAGCACAGATACGCAGTGTTTT. It yields the protein CASSFMTSTDTQCF.

This clonotype was found many times. The chain uses TRBV6-6 and TRBJ1-2; D uncertain. This CDR3 spans 12 amino acids. V was clipped by 6 bases and J by 4 bases, with 9 bases between them. Germline CDR1 and CDR2: MNHNY and SVGAGI (reference sequence). The CDR3 nucleotides are TGTGCCAGCAGCTCGGTTTCCTATGGCTACACCTTC. Protein product: CASSSVSYGYTF.

The V gene is TRBV15, the J gene TRBJ2-4; 7 positions agree with TRBD1. The CDR3 loop spans 20 amino acids. The trim removed 1 base at V and 1 base at J, leaving 16 bases unmatched. Germline CDR1 reads LNHNV; CDR2 reads YYDKDF (reference sequence). The CDR3 loop is CATSRAQGTVVGVAKNIQYF. The DNA for the CDR3 is TGTGCCACCAGCAGAGCGCAAGGGACAGTGGTCGGGGTGGCCAAAAACATTCAGTACTTC.

This chain links TRBV7-3 with TRBJ2-1, with D maybe TRBD2 (5 bases). CDR3 length equals 17 residues. Germline values: CDR1 SGHTA, CDR2 FQGTGA. V was pared by 8 bases and J by 3 bases, with 23 bases between. The CDR3 region is CASVILRGTEVYNEQFF. The CDR3 DNA reads as TGTGCCAGCGTAATATTGCGCGGAACGGAGGTCTACAATGAGCAGTTCTTC.

This clonotype was observed a single time. An end of the junction does not agree with germline; a read error may underlie this. The rearrangement links TRBV28 to TRBJ2-2; TRBD2 might be the D (5 bases). This CDR3 is 13 amino acids long. Germline V gene lookup returns CDR1 MDHEN and CDR2 SYDVKM. The CDR3 region has the DNA TGTGCCAACATGTACACTAACACCGGGGAGCTGTATTTT. This sequence encodes CANMYTNTGELYF.

About this clonotype itself: This likely comes from a read error, as the CDR3 has no conserved phenylalanine or tryptophan at its end. This chain links TRBV6-1 with TRBJ1-1; 7 nucleotides line up with TRBD1. V gave up 6 bases and J gave up 5 bases; unmatched junction bases: 12. Germline CDR1 is MNHNS and CDR2 is SASEGT. CDR3 size: 15 residues. The CDR3 DNA reads as TGTGCCAGCAGCACCCACAGACAGGGAAAAACTGAAGCTTTCTCT. It specifies CASSTHRQGKTEAFS.

The CDR3 protein is CASSLQGTTGELFF. CDR3 coding DNA: TGTGCCAGCAGCTTGCAGGGGACCACCGGGGAGCTGTTTTTT. The J gene is TRBJ2-2, the V gene TRBV7-3; TRBD1 might be the D (6 bases). Germline CDR1 is SGHTA and CDR2 is FQGTGA. V lost 3 bases and J lost 4, with 9 bases in between. The CDR3 loop spans 14 amino acids.

This clonotype has more than one count but fewer than ten. The chain has TRBV7-9 and TRBJ1-5, with 7 bases identical to TRBD1. Trimming cost V 1 base and J 4 bases; bases outside gene matches: 7. This CDR3 is built from 16 residues. Germline V gene sequence: CDR1 SEHNR, CDR2 FQNEAQ (reference sequence). In DNA, the CDR3 is TGTGCCAGCAGCTTAGATCGGACAGGCAATAATCAGCCCCAGCATTTT. This translates into CASSLDRTGNNQPQHF.

Notes on this clonotype: One base away lies a much larger clone, so this may be a sequencing read error. The V gene is TRBV7-8, the J gene TRBJ2-1; D unresolved. CDR1 and CDR2 (germline): SGHVS, FQNEAQ. This CDR3 has 16 residues. The DNA of the CDR3 is TGTGCCAGCAGCCTACGAGAGATAAGCTCCTACAGTGAGCAGTTCTTC. Protein: CASSLREISSYSEQFF.

This clonotype rates as medium-sized (0.01 to 0.1%). The chain combines TRBV11-2 with TRBJ2-7, with D tentatively TRBD2 (6 bases). The CDR3 contains 14 residues. Between the trimmed V and J ends, which lost 0 bases and 9 bases, there was a span of 15 bases. Germline V gene data show CDR1 as SGHAT and CDR2 as FQNNGV. CDR3 protein: CASSLERGGGGQYF. The CDR3 nucleotides read TGTGCCAGCAGCTTAGAGCGGGGAGGAGGAGGGCAGTACTTC.

As concerns this clonotype: Possible read error: a much larger clone is one base away. The rearrangement links TRBV4-2 to TRBJ2-7; D unclear. CDR3 size: 14 residues. V was trimmed by 0 bases and J by 9 bases, leaving 15 bases between them. The germline V gene encodes CDR1 LGHNA and CDR2 YNFKEQ. CDR3 protein: CASSQDGTSNGQYF. In DNA form, the CDR3 reads TGTGCCAGCAGCCAAGATGGTACCTCCAACGGGCAGTACTTC.

V and J are TRBV10-1 and TRBJ2-2; D gene ambiguous. CDR1 is WNHNN and CDR2 is SYGVQD in the germline V gene (reference sequence). The CDR3 spans 14 residues. V lost 8 bases and J 8 bases, leaving 18 bases between the germline ends. The DNA for the CDR3 is TGCGCCAGCTCCTCCGCCACCGGAAGTGGGGAGCTGTTTTTT. Residues: CASSSATGSGELFF.

Worth noting for this clonotype: No conserved phenylalanine or tryptophan is present at the end of the CDR3, so a read error is the likely explanation. The chain links TRBV29-1 to TRBJ2-1; D is unresolved. Trimming cost V 3 bases and J 4 bases, with 10 bases left between them. This CDR3 is 13 amino acids long. Germline CDR1 reads SQVTM; CDR2 reads ANQGSEA. CDR3 sequence: CSVEWTRYNEQFL. The CDR3 DNA sequence: TGCAGCGTTGAGTGGACCAGGTACAATGAGCAGTTCTTA.

Remarks on this clonotype: Mismatch with germline at one junction end may stem from a read error. V usage is TRBV5-1 and J usage is TRBJ1-5; a weak D match, TRBD1 (6 bases). The CDR3 spans 15 residues. Germline CDR1 is SGHRS and CDR2 is YFSETQ. The CDR3 DNA sequence: TGCGTCAGCATCCCCGGGACAAATAGTAATCAGCCCCAGCATTTT. Protein sequence: CVSIPGTNSNQPQHF.

This clonotype was counted ten times or more. This chain connects TRBV7-9 to TRBJ2-4, with no clear D. The germline V gene has CDR1 SEHNR and CDR2 FQNEAQ (reference sequence). The CDR3 extends over 12 amino acids. V was shortened by 6 bases and J by 5 bases, with 8 bases between the two germline ends. CDR3 residues: CASSFSENIQYF. CDR3 sequence (DNA): TGTGCCAGCAGTTTCTCAGAAAACATTCAGTACTTC.